These T cell receptor beta chains were read from a single sample in a study of T cell responses to AZD1222 COVID-19 vaccine. Profiling relied on immunoSEQ multiplex PCR, and the TCRdb table lists in-frame clones only, not all of them. The sample includes approximately 100,000 clones, approximately 90% of them seen just once. The sample in question was peripheral blood, obtained on day 0 of AZD1222 vaccination. The receptor set was obtained from an adult in good health. The CDR3 runs from the conserved cysteine through the conserved F or W. A D gene is named only where the DNA matches it firmly. Some rows mark clone size as missing; the rest say once, few, many or name a class of expanded clone.

CDR3nt	CDR3aa	j_gene	abundance	d_gene	v_gene
TGTGCCAGCAGCTCAGGGAATTCACCCCTCCACTTT	CASSSGNSPLHF	TRBJ1-6	few	NA	TRBV5-6
TGTGCCAGCAGTTTTCCCGGGCGCGGGCACTACACCTTC	CASSFPGRGHYTF	TRBJ1-2	NA	NA	TRBV27
TGTGCCAGTAGGGACAGGACTTTCTATGGCTACACCTTC	CASRDRTFYGYTF	TRBJ1-2	NA	TRBD1	TRBV19
TGTGCCACCAGTGATTTAGGAAGGGGTGAGACCCAGTACTTC	CATSDLGRGETQYF	TRBJ2-5	NA	NA	TRBV24-1
TGTGCCTCTAAAGGGATTACTGAAGCTTTCTTT	CASKGITEAFF	TRBJ1-1	NA	NA	TRBV11-2
TGTGCCAGCAGCCGAACAGGGGGCGCTGAAGGACGAAAGTATTTT	CASSRTGGAEGRKYF	TRBJ2-3	NA	TRBD1	TRBV5-6
TGTGCCAGCAGCACCGGGACAGACCTTAGCAATCAGCCCCAGCATTTT	CASSTGTDLSNQPQHF	TRBJ1-5	NA	TRBD1	TRBV2
TGTGCCAGTAGTATAGAGGGCAGTTCGAATTCACCCCTCCACTTT	CASSIEGSSNSPLHF	TRBJ1-6	NA	NA	TRBV19
TGTGCCAGCAGCTTAGGAGTGGGGTTCTACACCGGGGAGCTGTTTTTT	CASSLGVGFYTGELFF	TRBJ2-2	NA	NA	TRBV7-9
TGTGCCAGCAGCTTAGGGGGGCAGGGAGCATACGAGCAGTACTTC	CASSLGGQGAYEQYF	TRBJ2-7	few	NA	TRBV7-2
TGTGCCAGCAGCCAAGGGGGACAGACGTATAATTCACCCCTCCACTTT	CASSQGGQTYNSPLHF	TRBJ1-6	once	TRBD1	TRBV14
TGTGCCAGCAGTTCCAATAGGCGTTCTAATGAAAAACTGTTTTTT	CASSSNRRSNEKLFF	TRBJ1-4	NA	NA	TRBV6-6
TGTGCCAGCAGCACCGAGTTGGGTTTCTTGGCTAACTATGGCTACACCTTC	CASSTELGFLANYGYTF	TRBJ1-2	NA	NA	TRBV9
TGTGCCAGTAGTATAGGAGGGGGTCGTAATGAAAAACTGTTTTTT	CASSIGGGRNEKLFF	TRBJ1-4	NA	NA	TRBV19
TGTGCCAGCAGCTTGGGGGACAGCTATAATTCACCCCTCCACTTT	CASSLGDSYNSPLHF	TRBJ1-6	NA	TRBD1	TRBV7-3
TGTGCCAGCAGTGTCCGGCAGATGAGGAATCAGCCCCAGCATTTT	CASSVRQMRNQPQHF	TRBJ1-5	NA	NA	TRBV2
TGTGCCAGCAGCCCCGGGCCTTACTATGGCTACACCTTC	CASSPGPYYGYTF	TRBJ1-2	NA	NA	TRBV7-3
TGTGCCAGCAGTTATTTGACATCTCGTGCGGATGGCTACACCTTC	CASSYLTSRADGYTF	TRBJ1-2	NA	NA	TRBV6-5
TGTGCCAGTATGCAGGGGGCCCCCTACAATGAGCAGTTCTTC	CASMQGAPYNEQFF	TRBJ2-1	NA	TRBD1	TRBV19
TGTGCCAGCAGCCGGTCGGGCTCTGGGGCCAACGTCCTGACTTTC	CASSRSGSGANVLTF	TRBJ2-6	NA	NA	TRBV6-2/TRBV6-3
TGTGCCAGCTCACGTGGACAGGGATACGGCTACACCTTC	CASSRGQGYGYTF	TRBJ1-2	NA	TRBD1	TRBV18
TGTGCCACCAACAGGGGTTCCGGGGAGCTGTTTTTT	CATNRGSGELFF	TRBJ2-2	few	TRBD1	TRBV28
TGTGCCAGCAGCCAAGGAAGGTCCAGGTACTATGGCTACACCTTC	CASSQGRSRYYGYTF	TRBJ1-2	NA	NA	TRBV3-1/TRBV3-2
TGTGCCAGCAGTGAGGCCCCATCCGGGGGGCGGTACGAGCAGTACTTC	CASSEAPSGGRYEQYF	TRBJ2-7	once	NA	TRBV6-1
TGTGCCAGCAGTTTAGGGGGCGCCTCAGATACGCAGTATTTT	CASSLGGASDTQYF	TRBJ2-3	NA	NA	TRBV28
TGTGCCAGCAGCTTAGCACAGGGGATCTCCTACAATGAGCAGTTCTTC	CASSLAQGISYNEQFF	TRBJ2-1	NA	TRBD1	TRBV11-2
TGTGCCAGCAGCGCGCTTCGGGGGAATAACTATGGCTACACCTTC	CASSALRGNNYGYTF	TRBJ1-2	NA	NA	TRBV7-6
TGTGCCAGCAGCTTCGCCGGAAACACTGAAGCTTTCTTT	CASSFAGNTEAFF	TRBJ1-1	NA	NA	TRBV7-2
TGCGCCAGCAGCCTAAGGCCGGCCGGGCGACAAGAGACCCAGTACTTC	CASSLRPAGRQETQYF	TRBJ2-5	NA	NA	TRBV5-1
TGTGCCAGCAGCACGGACAGGAGGGACATTCAGTACTTC	CASSTDRRDIQYF	TRBJ2-4	NA	NA	TRBV7-2
TGTGCCAGCAGGGGCGATAGCAATCAGCCCCAGCATTTT	CASRGDSNQPQHF	TRBJ1-5	NA	NA	TRBV25-1
TGTGCCAGTAGTCCCGGGGGGACCACTGAAGCTTTCTTT	CASSPGGTTEAFF	TRBJ1-1	NA	NA	TRBV19
TGCGCCAGCAGCTTGGGAGGGGGGACCTCCTACAATGAGCAGTTCTTC	CASSLGGGTSYNEQFF	TRBJ2-1	NA	NA	TRBV5-1
TGTGCCAGCAGTTACTTACAGCGACGCAATCAGCCCCAGCATTTT	CASSYLQRRNQPQHF	TRBJ1-5	NA	NA	TRBV6-6
TGTGCCAGCAGCTTTCAAGGGGCGAGCACTGAAGCTTTCTTT	CASSFQGASTEAFF	TRBJ1-1	NA	NA	TRBV7-8
TGTGCCAGCAGCCAACATGCCGGGGTAGGTCGTAATGAGCAGTTCTTC	CASSQHAGVGRNEQFF	TRBJ2-1	NA	NA	TRBV3-1/TRBV3-2
TGTGCCAGTATTTATTCAGACTCCCACACTGAAGCTTTCTTT	CASIYSDSHTEAFF	TRBJ1-1	NA	NA	TRBV19
TGTGCCAGCAGCTTTAAGCCTTGGAGGGAACAGGGACTTGGCGAGCAGTACTTC	CASSFKPWREQGLGEQYF	TRBJ2-7	NA	NA	TRBV5-5
TGTGCCAGCAAACAGGGGGCCAATGAAAAACTGTTTTTT	CASKQGANEKLFF	TRBJ1-4	NA	TRBD1	TRBV6-5
TGTGCCAGCAACCAGCGGGGGAACACCGGGGAGCTGTTTTTT	CASNQRGNTGELFF	TRBJ2-2	NA	TRBD2	TRBV27